This T cell receptor (beta chain) came from a study of radiotherapy plus CTLA-4 blockade in lung cancer. Overall study: Around 18% of enrolled patients responded objectively, and more than 30% had disease control.

Data came from immunoSEQ multiplex PCR; TCRdb stores just in-frame clones and leaves some out. There are about 94,000 clones in the sample; about four fifths occur only once, and under 30% lies in the top ten. The study treated chemo-refractory metastatic non-small-cell lung cancer patients with focal radiation plus ipilimumab CTLA-4 blockade. Notes on this clone: Its antigen remains unidentified.

Findings and caveats of the study: Reports state that early shifts in blood T cell clones, with interferon-beta, best predicted response. In blood, after radiotherapy plus ipilimumab, tumor-derived TCR clones expanded.

Germline V CDR1 and CDR2: MDHEN, SYDVKM. Trimming took 6 bases from V and 8 from J; bases not matched to a gene: 7. CDR3 length: 13 amino acids. V and J are TRBV28 and TRBJ1-2, with 9 bases aligning to TRBD1. This TCR was sampled from a human donor with non-small cell lung cancer that progressed on radiotherapy plus ipilimumab. The sequencing here drew on peripheral blood, taken from a patient treated with radiotherapy plus ipilimumab. The CDR3 spells CASRGGTGRGYTF. The CDR3 nucleotides are TGTGCCAGCAGGGGTGGGACAGGGAGGGGCTACACCTTC.